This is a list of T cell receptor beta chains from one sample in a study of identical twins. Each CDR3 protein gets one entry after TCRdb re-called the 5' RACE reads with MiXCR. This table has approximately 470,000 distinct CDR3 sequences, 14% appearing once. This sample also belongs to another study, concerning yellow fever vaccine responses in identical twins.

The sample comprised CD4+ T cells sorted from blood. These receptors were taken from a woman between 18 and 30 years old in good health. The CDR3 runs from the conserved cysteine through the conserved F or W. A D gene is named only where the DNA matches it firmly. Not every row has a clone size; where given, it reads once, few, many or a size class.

CDR3 DNA: TGTGCCTGCCAGGGGGGTAGCACAGATACGCAGTATTTT; CDR3 protein: CACQGGSTDTQYF; V gene: TRBV27; J gene: TRBJ2-3; D gene: -; CDR3 length: 13; clone size: -
CDR3 DNA: TGTGCCAGCACCAACCGGGACATTATTCATGAGCAGTTCTTC; CDR3 protein: CASTNRDIIHEQFF; V gene: TRBV5-4; J gene: TRBJ2-1; D gene: -; CDR3 length: 14; clone size: few
CDR3 DNA: TGTGCCAGTAGTATCACGCCAGGGAGAGCCAAAAACATTCAGTACTTC; CDR3 protein: CASSITPGRAKNIQYF; V gene: TRBV19; J gene: TRBJ2-4; D gene: -; CDR3 length: 16; clone size: once
CDR3 DNA: TGTGCCAGCAGCTTAGGGACTAGCGGGGATACGCAGTATTTT; CDR3 protein: CASSLGTSGDTQYF; V gene: TRBV5-1; J gene: TRBJ2-3; D gene: TRBD2; CDR3 length: 14; clone size: many
CDR3 DNA: TGTGCCAGCAGTCGGGAATTGGACTATGGCTACACCTTC; CDR3 protein: CASSRELDYGYTF; V gene: TRBV6-1; J gene: TRBJ1-2; D gene: -; CDR3 length: 13; clone size: -
CDR3 DNA: TGCGCCAGCAGCTTAAGGACAGGGGGCAGGGTGAACACTGAAGCTTTCTTT; CDR3 protein: CASSLRTGGRVNTEAFF; V gene: TRBV5-1; J gene: TRBJ1-1; D gene: TRBD1; CDR3 length: 17; clone size: few
CDR3 DNA: TGCAGCATCGGGTTACTAGCGGGAGGTGAGCAGTACTTC; CDR3 protein: CSIGLLAGGEQYF; V gene: TRBV29-1; J gene: TRBJ2-7; D gene: TRBD2; CDR3 length: 13; clone size: many
CDR3 DNA: TGTGCCAGCAGCCGCTCCCCCCACGAGCAGTACTTC; CDR3 protein: CASSRSPHEQYF; V gene: TRBV14; J gene: TRBJ2-7; D gene: -; CDR3 length: 12; clone size: -
CDR3 DNA: TGTGCCAGCAGTTACTCGACGCTCGGAGCCTATGAGCAGTTCTTC; CDR3 protein: CASSYSTLGAYEQFF; V gene: TRBV6-5; J gene: TRBJ2-1; D gene: -; CDR3 length: 15; clone size: few
CDR3 DNA: TGTGCCAGCAGTTTGCGGCAGATCAATTCACCCCTCCACTTT; CDR3 protein: CASSLRQINSPLHF; V gene: TRBV27; J gene: TRBJ1-6; D gene: -; CDR3 length: 14; clone size: few